The T cell receptor (beta chain) described here comes from a study of CD8 T cells in Susac syndrome. Sequencing of TCR beta was carried out in blood CD8+ and CD4+ T cells. Those who served as multiple sclerosis controls were treatment-naive patients with stable or active relapsing-remitting disease. TEMRA cells were FACS-enriched, unlike CD8+ and CD4+ T cells, which were negatively isolated. V lost 0 bases and J 1 base, leaving 7 bases between the germline ends. This CDR3 comprises 14 residues. Per germline, CDR1 SGDLS and CDR2 YYNGEE. With random hexamers, about 0.45 to 1 ug RNA was reverse transcribed. In TCRdb, the immunoSEQ multiplex PCR reads were re-called with MiXCR into one record per CDR3 protein. This table holds a few hundred thousand distinct CDR3 sequences, 85% found once.

Sequenced material: CD8+ T cells from PBMCs. This receptor was obtained from a human donor with multiple sclerosis. J is TRBJ1-1 and V is TRBV9, with D maybe TRBD1 (5 bases). CDR3: CASSVGQGNTEAFF. The CDR3 DNA sequence: TGTGCCAGCAGCGTAGGTCAGGGGAACACTGAAGCTTTCTTT.